The 6 T cell receptor beta chains presented below share a single source sample, sequenced in a study of cytomegalovirus exposure and HLA in healthy donors. Use of 60 Vbeta and 13 Jbeta primers characterized the PCR. This table comes from immunoSEQ multiplex PCR, and its TCRdb copy is limited to in-frame clones, with some not included. The sample records about 110,000 clones, about 70% being singletons. Sequenced material: PBMCs. These receptors came from a woman aged 45-59 years in good health and CMV-seropositive.

The CDR3 protein is CASSLSSGGETQYF. CDR3 DNA: TGTGCCAGCAGCTTATCGAGTGGCGGGGAGACCCAGTACTTC. The chain has TRBV7-6 and TRBJ2-5; TRBD2 might be the D (5 bases). With 2 bases removed from V and 5 bases from J, the gap between germline ends came to 12 bases. Germline V gene sequence: CDR1 SGHVS, CDR2 FNYEAQ. There are 14 residues in the CDR3. The full variable domain, rest sourced from reference TRBV7-6 and TRBJ2-5, is GAGVSQSPRYKVTKRGQDVALRCDPISGHVSLYWYRQALGQGPEFLTYFNYEAQQDKSGLPNDRFSAERPEGSISTLTIQRTEQRDSAMYRCASSLSSGGETQYFGPGTRLLVL.

The genes are TRBV5-1 and TRBJ1-4; 7 bases map to TRBD1. Germline V gives CDR1 SGHRS, CDR2 YFSETQ. This CDR3 spans 15 amino acids. J gave up 3 bases and V 2 bases, and 4 bases lay outside the gene matches. The CDR3 bases are TGCGCCAGCAGCTTCAGCCAGGGGGCTAATGAAAAACTGTTTTTT. Translation: CASSFSQGANEKLFF. The variable domain in full, with the rest retrieved from reference TRBV5-1 and TRBJ1-4, is KAGVTQTPRYLIKTRGQQVTLSCSPISGHRSVSWYQQTPGQGLQFLFEYFSETQRNKGNFPGRFSGRQFSNSRSEMNVSTLELGDSALYLCASSFSQGANEKLFFGSGTQLSVL.

The rearrangement joins TRBV28 to TRBJ1-1; TRBD1 matches 9 bases. Germline V gives CDR1 MDHEN, CDR2 SYDVKM. The V gene end was trimmed by 3 bases and the J gene end by 1 base; junction bases not matched to a gene: 6. CDR3 size: 16 residues. The DNA for the CDR3 is TGTGCCAGCAGTTTCCGGACAGGGGTTACGAACACTGAAGCTTTCTTT. Translating gives CASSFRTGVTNTEAFF. Full variable domain (rest looked up from reference TRBV28 and TRBJ1-1): DVKVTQSSRYLVKRTGEKVFLECVQDMDHENMFWYRQDPGLGLRLIYFSYDVKMKEKGDIPEGYSVSREKKERFSLILESASTNQTSMYLCASSFRTGVTNTEAFFGQGTRLTVV.

The chain is built from TRBV6-6 and TRBJ1-2; TRBD1 aligns across 8 bases. CDR3 length equals 14 residues. V lost 6 bases and J lost 4; bases outside the gene matches: 7. Looked up from germline, CDR1 is MNHNY and CDR2 is SVGAGI (reference sequence). CDR3 protein: CASSPWTGTYGYTF. In nucleotides, the CDR3 is TGTGCCAGCAGCCCTTGGACAGGGACCTATGGCTACACCTTC.

The chain is built from TRBV5-1 and TRBJ2-5; no definite D call. The end of the DNA is better explained by TRBJ2-7, so the J call may be wrong. Germline CDR1 is SGHRS and CDR2 is YFSETQ. CDR3 length equals 14 residues. The chain's CDR3 is CASSTPSPAYEQYF. The DNA of the CDR3 is TGCGCCAGCAGCACCCCGTCGCCTGCCTACGAGCAGTACTTC.

The gene calls are TRBV5-1 and TRBJ2-7, with D possibly being TRBD1 (5 bases). Trimming took 4 bases from V and 1 from J, leaving 15 bases between them. Germline lookup yields CDR1 SGHRS and CDR2 YFSETQ. This CDR3 spans 15 amino acids. CDR3 sequence: CASSPGHSGSYEQYF. For the CDR3, the DNA is TGCGCCAGCAGCCCTGGACATTCAGGGTCCTACGAGCAGTACTTC.